The 27 T cell receptor beta chains below come from one sample, sequenced in a study of T cell clonality in common variable immunodeficiency. Using immunoSEQ multiplex PCR, the repertoire was profiled, and TCRdb retains in-frame clones only, with some absent. This set yields roughly 38,000 clones and no singletons; the top ten hold more than 2.5%. Sequencing was performed on peripheral blood mononuclear cells. These receptors all come from a person aged 18 to 69 in good health.

There are many counts of this clone. The observed sequence ends 3 residues before the CDR3 terminus, with the missing tail filled in from the germline J gene. The J gene is TRBJ2-1, the V gene TRBV30; 12 bases fit TRBD2. V lost 1 base, J lost 0 bases, and 7 bases stayed unmatched. The CDR3 spans 18 residues. Germline CDR1 GTSNPN, CDR2 SVGIG (reference sequence). CDR3 DNA (partial): TGTGCCTGGAGTGCGGGACTAGCGGGTTTGAGCTCCTACAATGAG. As protein: CAWSAGLAGLSSYNE. The full CDR3 protein reads CAWSAGLAGLSSYNEQFF. Full variable domain (rest looked up from reference TRBV30 and TRBJ2-1): SQTIHQWPATLVQPVGSPLSLECTVEGTSNPNLYWYRQAAGRGLQLLFYSVGIGQISSEVPQNLSASRPQDRQFILSSKKLLLSDSGFYLCAWSAGLAGLSSYNEQFFGPGTRLTVL.

This clone was seen many times. The read terminates 3 residues ahead of where the CDR3 ends, so the germline J gene completes it. V usage is TRBV10-1 and J usage is TRBJ2-1; tentatively, D is TRBD2 (7 bases). The germline V gene has CDR1 WNHNN and CDR2 SYGVQD (reference sequence). V lost 8 bases and J lost 4, with 18 bases in between. CDR3 length: 15 residues. The DNA read from the CDR3 is TGCGCCAGCGTGGGGGGGCTAGCGCTGTACAATGAG. Protein sequence: CASVGGLALYNE. The entire CDR3 protein is CASVGGLALYNEQFF.

This clone was observed at least ten times. The read finishes 3 residues shy of the CDR3 end, and the germline J gene is used to complete it. The chain recombines TRBV19 with TRBJ1-2; 7 bases are a match to TRBD1. The length of the CDR3 is 14 residues. The junction had 6 bases not matched to a gene; V was cut back by 3 bases and J by 5 bases. Germline CDR1 LNHDA, CDR2 SQIVND (reference sequence). Partial CDR3 DNA: TGTGCCAGTAGTATTACCGGACAGGTTTATGGC. Translated: CASSITGQVYG. The entire CDR3 protein is CASSITGQVYGYTF.

The sample holds many counts of this clone. The read stops 3 residues short of the end of the CDR3; the missing end is completed from the germline J gene. The V call is TRBV5-4, the J call TRBJ2-2; D gene unclear. The CDR3 is 16 residues long. Trimming took off 0 bases at V and 0 bases at J, with 9 bases between the two ends. Germline CDR1 SGHNT, CDR2 YYREEE (reference sequence). CDR3 sequence reads: CASSLDPQANTGELFF. CDR3 DNA, as far as it was read: TGTGCCAGCAGCTTGGATCCGCAGGCGAACACCGGGGAG. Variable domain in full (rest from reference TRBV5-4 and TRBJ2-2): ETGVTQSPTHLIKTRGQQVTLRCSSQSGHNTVSWYQQALGQGPQFIFQYYREEENGRGNFPPRFSGLQFPNYSSELNVNALELDDSALYLCASSLDPQANTGELFFGEGSRLTVL.

The sample holds many counts of this clone. The CDR3 is cut off 3 residues early in the read; its end comes from the germline J gene. The chain has TRBV29-1 and TRBJ2-3; D uncertain. The CDR3 runs 13 residues. In germline, CDR1 is SQVTM, CDR2 ANQGSEA. Here the CDR3 reads CSFVSYPGETQYF. CDR3 bases read: TGCAGCTTCGTAAGCTATCCGGGTGAGACG.

This clone has a count of ten or more. The CDR3 end lies 3 residues beyond the end of the read and is filled in from the germline J gene. This chain joins TRBV12-3 or TRBV12-4 and TRBJ2-3; 14 bases are shared with TRBD2. Germline trimming cut 4 bases from V and 6 bases from J; bases unmatched to any gene: 12. This CDR3 spans 18 amino acids. The CDR3 loop is CASSSSPGLAGVVDTQYF. The part of the CDR3 DNA that was read is TGTGCCAGCAGTTCGTCCCCGGGACTAGCGGGAGTCGTGGATACG.

This clone has only a few counts. The sequence runs out 3 residues before the end of the CDR3; the remainder is reconstructed from the germline J gene. The genes are TRBV7-6 and TRBJ1-1; 8 nucleotides agree with TRBD1. Germline CDR1 SGHVS, CDR2 FNYEAQ. CDR3 length: 16 amino acids. Trimming removed 5 bases from V and 4 bases from J; junction bases left unmatched: 12. CDR3 amino acids: CASSARQGSVGTEAFF. CDR3 bases read: TGTGCCAGCAGCGCCCGACAGGGGTCAGTGGGCACTGAA.

Note on this clone: The CDR3 is cut off 3 residues early in the read; its end comes from the germline J gene. The chain combines TRBV30 with TRBJ2-3, with 7 positions matching TRBD2. The germline CDR1 and CDR2 sequences are GTSNPN and SVGIG (reference sequence). The length of the CDR3 is 13 residues. The covered CDR3 bases are TGTGCCTGGAGTCAATGGGGAGGGGAGACG. It codes for CAWSQWGGET. The entire CDR3 reads CAWSQWGGETQYF.

In the case of this clone: Read data end 3 residues before the CDR3 end; the end is taken from the germline J gene. The rearrangement joins TRBV6-1 to TRBJ1-2; TRBD1 aligns across 8 bases. The germline V gene has CDR1 MNHNS and CDR2 SASEGT. CDR3 size: 14 residues. The CDR3 bases that were read are TGTGCCAGCAGTGGGACAGGGAACACCTACGAC. This codes for CASSGTGNTYD. The CDR3 as a whole reads CASSGTGNTYDYTF.

Ten or more counts support this clone. From the germline J gene comes the end of the CDR3, since the read stops 3 residues before it. The gene calls are TRBV7-2 and TRBJ2-7; no clear D. The V and J ends lost 2 bases and 5 bases respectively, with 4 bases between them. This CDR3 has 11 residues. Germline V lookup: CDR1 SGHTA, CDR2 FQGNSA. CDR3 sequence: CASSLLHEQYF. The sequenced part of the CDR3 DNA is TGTGCCAGCAGCTTACTCCACGAG.

This clone was seen more than once but under ten times. The CDR3 end lies 3 residues beyond the end of the read and is filled in from the germline J gene. This chain links TRBV2 with TRBJ1-5; D uncertain. Trimming stripped 6 bases from V and 6 bases from J, with 9 bases between. This CDR3 is 12 amino acids long. Germline CDR1 SNHLY, CDR2 FYNNEI. The DNA read from the CDR3 is TGTGCCAGCAGCTCGGGTTTTCAGCCC. Translating gives CASSSGFQP. The CDR3 in its entirety is CASSSGFQPQHF.

This clone was seen repeatedly, ten times or more. The CDR3 end lies 3 residues beyond the end of the read and is filled in from the germline J gene. The chain has TRBV19 and TRBJ2-1, with D maybe TRBD2 (5 bases). The CDR3 spans 19 residues. Trimming removed 0 bases from V and 6 bases from J, with 24 bases in between. CDR1 and CDR2 (germline): LNHDA, SQIVND (reference sequence). The CDR3 is CASSIDSPRSGYNGNEQFF. CDR3 bases read: TGTGCCAGTAGTATAGACTCCCCCCGTTCGGGGTACAATGGCAATGAG.

Ten or more counts support this clone. The CDR3 end falls 3 residues outside the read, so it is completed with the germline J gene. This sequence joins TRBV2 and TRBJ2-7; TRBD2 agrees at 11 bases. In germline, CDR1 is SNHLY, CDR2 FYNNEI. V lost 6 bases to trimming and J lost 3 bases; unmatched junction nucleotides: 7. The CDR3 runs 15 residues. The DNA read from the CDR3 is TGTGCCAGCAGCACCGGGACTAGCGGAATCTACGAG. It specifies CASSTGTSGIYE. The entire CDR3 protein reads CASSTGTSGIYEQYF.

This clone was observed at least ten times. The sequenced fragment ends 3 residues before the CDR3 boundary, so the rest is inferred from the germline J gene. This rearrangement joins TRBV5-8 to TRBJ2-2; no reliable D call. The CDR3 extends over 15 amino acids. CDR1 and CDR2 from the germline V gene are SGHTS and YDEGEE. The CDR3 loop reads CASSPPRSTNEKLFF. The sequenced part of the CDR3 DNA is TGTGCCAGCAGCCCCCCGCGTTCAACTAATGAAAAG.

Remarks on this clone: The read comes to an end 3 residues before the CDR3 does, leaving the germline J gene to fill in the end. This chain joins TRBV2 and TRBJ1-5; 10 bases map to TRBD1. Germline lookup yields CDR1 SNHLY and CDR2 FYNNEI. The CDR3 is made up of 15 amino acids. Trimming took 4 bases from V and 5 from J; bases not matched to a gene: 5. Incomplete CDR3 DNA: TGTGCCAGCAGTGCGGGACAGGGGTCCGATCAGCCC. This gives the protein CASSAGQGSDQP. The CDR3 as a whole reads CASSAGQGSDQPQHF. Together with reference TRBV2 and TRBJ1-5, the CDR3 gives the full variable domain: EPEVTQTPSHQVTQMGQEVILRCVPISNHLYFYWYRQILGQKVEFLVSFYNNEISEKSEIFDDQFSVERPDGSNFTLKIRSTKLEDSAMYFCASSAGQGSDQPQHFGDGTRLSIL.

This clone was seen at least ten times. Coverage ceases 3 residues before the CDR3 finishes, and the germline J gene fills in the end. V gene TRBV29-1 combines with J gene TRBJ1-2; 8 bases are a match to TRBD1. The CDR3 contains 11 residues. Germline V gene sequence: CDR1 SQVTM, CDR2 ANQGSEA. This CDR3 reads CSAYDRGGYTF. The covered CDR3 bases are TGCAGCGCTTATGACAGGGGCGGC.

Ten or more counts support this clone. The read stops 3 residues short of the end of the CDR3; the missing end is completed from the germline J gene. The chain has TRBV7-2 and TRBJ1-5, with TRBD1 matching 10 bases. Germline loops: CDR1 SGHTA, CDR2 FQGNSA. The CDR3 spans 15 residues. Unmatched junction bases numbered 8, after V lost 5 bases and J lost 7 bases. The CDR3 sequence is CASSPTGGSGQPQHF. CDR3 bases read: TGTGCCAGCAGCCCGACAGGGGGCTCAGGGCAGCCC.

This clone was counted ten times or more. The CDR3 is cut off 3 residues early in the read; its end comes from the germline J gene. The chain couples TRBV28 to TRBJ1-2, with D perhaps TRBD1 (5 bases). This CDR3 contains 14 residues. Looked up from germline, CDR1 is MDHEN and CDR2 is SYDVKM. V lost 1 base and J 7 bases, leaving 13 bases between the germline ends. The part of the CDR3 DNA that was read is TGTGCCAGCAGTTTATCGGCAGGGAGGGGTGGC. It specifies CASSLSAGRGG. The whole CDR3 sequence reads CASSLSAGRGGYTF.

This clone was detected many times. The sequence runs out 3 residues before the end of the CDR3; the remainder is reconstructed from the germline J gene. V is TRBV18 and J is TRBJ1-4; 7 bases agree with TRBD1. The V segment lost 4 bases and the J segment 8 bases; nucleotides outside the gene matches: 7. Germline V gene sequence: CDR1 KGHSH, CDR2 LQKENI. The CDR3 runs 14 residues. The CDR3 sequence is CASSLTGNKEKLFF. The sequenced CDR3 bases are TGTGCCAGCTCACTGACAGGGAATAAGGAAAAA.

This clone showed up many times. The CDR3 extends 3 residues past the end of the read, so its final part is completed from the germline J gene. The rearrangement uses TRBV18 and TRBJ2-2; 7 nucleotides match TRBD2. The CDR3 length is 17 residues. Germline V lookup: CDR1 KGHSH, CDR2 LQKENI. V gave up 3 bases and J gave up 2 bases; unmatched junction bases: 9. CDR3 protein: CASSPSPASGNTGELFF. Partial CDR3 DNA: TGTGCCAGCTCACCCTCTCCGGCTAGCGGAAACACCGGGGAG.

The sample holds many counts of this clone. Coverage ceases 3 residues before the CDR3 finishes, and the germline J gene fills in the end. The chain uses TRBV20-1 and TRBJ1-5; the D is unclear. V shed 6 bases and J shed 0 bases, with 6 bases lying between them. This CDR3 has 12 residues. Looked up from germline, CDR1 is DFQATT and CDR2 is SNEGSKA (reference sequence). CDR3 protein: CSARGSNQPQHF. CDR3 bases read: TGCAGTGCCCGAGGTAGCAATCAGCCC.

This clone was observed at least ten times. From the germline J gene comes the end of the CDR3, since the read stops 3 residues before it. The chain uses TRBV6-1 and TRBJ1-1; TRBD1 matches at 8 bases. Germline-derived CDR1 and CDR2 are MNHNS and SASEGT. V was clipped by 2 bases and J by 3 bases; unmatched bases: 5. This CDR3 region has 15 residues. CDR3 sequence reads: CASSEPYRGDTEAFF. The sequenced part of the CDR3 DNA is TGTGCCAGCAGTGAACCTTACAGGGGGGACACTGAA.

This clone showed up many times. Read sequence stops 3 residues before the CDR3 end, and the germline J gene provides the missing end. The chain links TRBV29-1 to TRBJ2-3, with 10 positions matching TRBD2. CDR1 SQVTM and CDR2 ANQGSEA come from the germline V gene. Germline trimming cut 6 bases from V and 4 bases from J; bases unmatched to any gene: 1. CDR3 length: 12 residues. CDR3 DNA, as far as it was read: TGCAGCGTCGGACTAGCGGCAGATACG. The encoded protein is CSVGLAADT. The complete CDR3 sequence is CSVGLAADTQYF.

In its sample, this clone was seen many times. The CDR3 goes on 3 residues after the read ends, and that part is filled in from the germline J gene. The chain has TRBV5-1 and TRBJ1-1, with 10 bases identical to TRBD1. The CDR3 has 16 residues. After removal of 0 bases from V and 5 bases from J, the junction contained 7 bases not matched to a gene. CDR1 and CDR2 (germline): SGHRS, YFSETQ. Incomplete CDR3 DNA: TGCGCCAGCAGCTTGGCGACAGGGGGCGCTGGAACTGAA. This encodes CASSLATGGAGTE. The whole CDR3 is CASSLATGGAGTEAFF.

As regards this clone: A read error may account for a junction end that differs from germline. Coverage ceases 3 residues before the CDR3 finishes, and the germline J gene fills in the end. Other DNA sequences in this sample translate to the same CDR3. The chain combines TRBV19 with TRBJ1-3; possible D gene TRBD1, 5 bases. CDR1 LNHDA and CDR2 SQIVND come from the germline V gene (reference sequence). There are 12 residues in the CDR3. The CDR3 loop is CASSIRGDTIYF. CDR3 DNA (partial): TGTGCCAGTAGTATAAGGGGAGACACA.

This clone was counted many times. Read sequence stops 3 residues before the CDR3 end, and the germline J gene provides the missing end. The chain combines TRBV30 with TRBJ2-1; D gene uncertain. The CDR3 totals 13 residues. Trimming took 1 base from V and 0 from J, leaving 4 bases between them. Germline CDR1 reads GTSNPN; CDR2 reads SVGIG (reference sequence). CDR3 sequence: CAWSGASYNEQFF. CDR3 DNA (partial): TGTGCCTGGAGTGGGGCCTCCTACAATGAG.

In this sample, this clone turned up many times. The DNA ends 3 residues before the CDR3 does, and the rest of the CDR3 is filled in from the germline J gene. The rearrangement links TRBV4-2 to TRBJ2-1, with 9 bases identical to TRBD2. This CDR3 comprises 16 residues. The J segment lost 5 bases and the V segment lost 4 bases, leaving 9 bases of the junction unmatched. Germline V CDR1 and CDR2: LGHNA, YNFKEQ. The CDR3 reads CASSPRAGGTNNEQFF. The CDR3 bases that were read are TGTGCCAGCAGCCCGAGGGCGGGGGGGACTAACAATGAG.